These 30 T cell receptor beta chains share one sample of origin, sequenced in a study of blood T cell repertoires in COVID-19. Sequencing was performed with immunoSEQ multiplex PCR; in TCRdb, only in-frame clones are kept and a portion is missing. The profile covers around 60,000 clones, with around nine tenths appearing a single time and 3.9% taken by the ten largest. Sequencing was done on a sample of peripheral blood. All receptors come from a man between 65 and 85 years old with acute or convalescent COVID-19.

The rearrangement uses TRBV29-1 and TRBJ2-3, with D possibly being TRBD2 (6 bases). Germline values: CDR1 SQVTM, CDR2 ANQGSEA. The CDR3 length is 13 residues. The ends were cut back, 5 bases at V and 5 bases at J, with 14 bases in the middle. CDR3 in amino acids: CSVLPRGRDTQYF. CDR3 bases: TGCAGCGTTCTCCCCCGGGGGAGAGATACGCAGTATTTT.

The J gene is TRBJ1-5, the V gene TRBV18; possibly TRBD1 for D (6 bases). Germline V gives CDR1 KGHSH, CDR2 LQKENI. This CDR3 contains 18 residues. V shed 2 bases and J shed 7 bases, with 24 bases lying between them. CDR3 residues: CASSPISLGGGSKQPQHF. The CDR3 bases are TGTGCCAGCTCACCAATCTCCCTGGGAGGGGGTAGTAAGCAGCCCCAGCATTTT.

This clone was recorded a few times. The gene calls are TRBV2 and TRBJ2-7, with D perhaps TRBD1 (6 bases). Germline V gene sequence: CDR1 SNHLY, CDR2 FYNNEI. The CDR3 spans 14 residues. The germline V and J ends were trimmed by 7 bases and 5 bases, with 18 bases remaining between them. CDR3 sequence reads: CASISQGFRNEQYF. CDR3 nucleotides: TGTGCCAGCATCTCGCAGGGGTTTAGGAACGAGCAGTACTTC.

The chain links TRBV5-1 to TRBJ1-2; the match to TRBD1 covers 12 bases. The germline CDR1 and CDR2 sequences are SGHRS and YFSETQ. The V and J ends lost 6 bases and 4 bases, in that order; junction bases with no gene match: 10. The CDR3 has 16 amino acids. CDR3 residues: CASTRTGTGGGYGYTF. Written as DNA, the CDR3 is TGCGCCAGCACCCGGACCGGGACAGGGGGCGGCTATGGCTACACCTTC.

V usage is TRBV3-1 (or the pseudogene TRBV3-2) and J usage is TRBJ1-2; TRBD1 agrees at 8 bases. Unmatched junction bases numbered 13, after V lost 4 bases and J lost 6 bases. CDR1 and CDR2 (germline): LGHDT, YNNKEL (reference sequence). This CDR3 comprises 16 residues. The DNA for the CDR3 is TGTGCCAGCAGCCCTCGTCCCGGACAGGGATCCCATGGCTACACCTTC. Translated: CASSPRPGQGSHGYTF.

The rearrangement joins TRBV6-2 or TRBV6-3 to TRBJ1-2, with TRBD1 as a possible D gene (6 bases). V was clipped by 2 bases and J by 6 bases, with 10 bases between them. This CDR3 spans 13 amino acids. In germline, CDR1 is MNHEY, CDR2 SVGEGT. CDR3 amino acids: CASSYPNRDGYTF. The CDR3 DNA sequence: TGTGCCAGCAGTTACCCCAACAGGGATGGCTACACCTTC.

The chain uses TRBV15 and TRBJ1-1, with D tentatively TRBD1 (5 bases). V was shortened by 1 base and J by 2 bases, with 26 bases between the two germline ends. This CDR3 has 20 amino acids. Germline V CDR1 and CDR2: LNHNV, YYDKDF (reference sequence). In DNA form, the CDR3 reads TGTGCCACCAGCAGAGTGCACCATACCTTGATAGGGGCCCTTAACACTGAAGCTTTCTTT. Protein product: CATSRVHHTLIGALNTEAFF.

The gene calls are TRBV3-1 (or the pseudogene TRBV3-2) and TRBJ1-5; weak D call: TRBD1 (5 bases). Per the germline V gene, CDR1 is LGHDT and CDR2 is YNNKEL (reference sequence). This CDR3 comprises 17 residues. Trimming removed 0 bases at V and 2 bases at J, with 14 bases between. Here the CDR3 reads CASSQDTGVRGNQPQHF. CDR3 nucleotide sequence: TGTGCCAGCAGCCAAGATACGGGGGTCAGGGGCAATCAGCCCCAGCATTTT.

This clone was detected a few times. The V gene is TRBV7-8, the J gene TRBJ1-5; a weak D match, TRBD1 (6 bases). This CDR3 has 15 amino acids. V was clipped by 0 bases and J by 4 bases, with 10 bases between them. Germline CDR1 SGHVS, CDR2 FQNEAQ. For the CDR3, the DNA is TGTGCCAGCAGCTTAGCGGACAGCGCTAATCAGCCCCAGCATTTT. Residues: CASSLADSANQPQHF.

The V gene is TRBV6-6, the J gene TRBJ1-1, with TRBD1 matching over 8 bases. Germline values: CDR1 MNHNY, CDR2 SVGAGI (reference sequence). The CDR3 totals 12 residues. Germline trimming cut 5 bases from V and 11 bases from J; bases unmatched to any gene: 7. Written as DNA, the CDR3 is TGTGCCAGCAGTCGCGGACAGGGAGGGGCTTTCTTT. It encodes CASSRGQGGAFF.

The rearrangement uses TRBV2 and TRBJ1-1; 8 nucleotides align to TRBD1. Germline V gene lookup returns CDR1 SNHLY and CDR2 FYNNEI. The length of the CDR3 is 15 residues. Trimming cost V 6 bases and J 3 bases; bases outside gene matches: 9. CDR3 protein: CASREDRARDTEAFF. The CDR3 nucleotides read TGTGCCAGCAGAGAGGACAGGGCCCGGGACACTGAAGCTTTCTTT. The whole variable domain, filled in from reference TRBV2 and TRBJ1-1, reads EPEVTQTPSHQVTQMGQEVILRCVPISNHLYFYWYRQILGQKVEFLVSFYNNEISEKSEIFDDQFSVERPDGSNFTLKIRSTKLEDSAMYFCASREDRARDTEAFFGQGTRLTVV.

The rearrangement links TRBV4-2 to TRBJ2-1, with TRBD2 matching over 12 bases. The germline V gene encodes CDR1 LGHNA and CDR2 YNFKEQ. The length of the CDR3 is 18 residues. The J segment lost 10 bases and the V segment lost 0 bases, leaving 13 bases of the junction unmatched. The CDR3 bases are TGTGCCAGCAGCCAAGATCTAGCGGGGGGGCCTAAGGGTGAGGAGCAGTTCTTC. It yields the protein CASSQDLAGGPKGEEQFF.

The chain uses TRBV2 and TRBJ2-1, with D possibly TRBD1 on 5 matching bases. There are 15 residues in the CDR3. V lost 4 bases and J lost 4, with 14 bases in between. CDR1 SNHLY and CDR2 FYNNEI come from the germline V gene. In DNA form, the CDR3 reads TGTGCCAGCAGTGGGGGCCGTGGGGCTTACAATGAGCAGTTCTTC. Translating gives CASSGGRGAYNEQFF.

This chain connects TRBV27 to TRBJ1-6, with 7 nucleotides matching TRBD1. CDR1 and CDR2 (germline): MNHEY, SMNVEV (reference sequence). The CDR3 has 14 amino acids. V trimming: 6 bases; J trimming: 10 bases; junction bases outside the gene matches: 9. Here the CDR3 DNA reads TGTGCCAGCAGACCACAGGGGTTATTATCACCCCTCCACTTT. The encoded protein is CASRPQGLLSPLHF.

The gene calls are TRBV27 and TRBJ1-5, with D tentatively TRBD1 (5 bases). CDR1 is MNHEY and CDR2 is SMNVEV in the germline V gene (reference sequence). The CDR3 has 14 residues. V lost 8 bases, J lost 2 bases, and 13 bases lay in between. This chain's CDR3 is CASGAGMGNQPQHF. As DNA, the CDR3 is TGTGCCAGCGGCGCAGGGATGGGCAATCAGCCCCAGCATTTT.

V usage is TRBV6-2 or TRBV6-3 and J usage is TRBJ2-3, with 7 bases fitting TRBD2. V lost 2 bases to trimming and J lost 11 bases; unmatched junction nucleotides: 19. Germline V gene lookup returns CDR1 MNHEY and CDR2 SVGEGT. This CDR3 contains 17 residues. The CDR3 loop reads CASSYPWWSGEIGEQYF. CDR3 sequence (DNA): TGTGCCAGCAGTTACCCGTGGTGGAGCGGGGAAATAGGCGAGCAGTATTTT.

The sample holds one count of this clone. This chain connects TRBV7-7 to TRBJ2-7; possible D gene TRBD1, 5 bases. This CDR3 region has 13 residues. The germline CDR1 and CDR2 sequences are SSHAT and FNYEAQ (reference sequence). V shed 5 bases and J shed 3 bases, with 11 bases lying between them. CDR3 sequence: CASSPPDSYEQYF. CDR3 in DNA: TGTGCCAGCAGCCCACCCGACAGCTACGAGCAGTACTTC.

This clone was found a few times. This sequence joins TRBV6-5 and TRBJ1-4; the match to TRBD1 covers 8 bases. The length of the CDR3 is 15 residues. V dropped 4 bases and J dropped 4; count of bases not matched to a gene: 5. Germline V gives CDR1 MNHEY, CDR2 SVGAGI. The CDR3 DNA sequence: TGTGCCAGCAGTTTCGCAGGGGGCCTTAATGAAAAACTGTTTTTT. Translation gives CASSFAGGLNEKLFF.

The gene calls are TRBV5-8 and TRBJ2-7; a weak D match, TRBD1 (6 bases). The CDR3 is 18 residues long. The V end was cut by 0 bases, the J end by 1 base, with 20 bases between. Germline assignment: CDR1 SGHTS and CDR2 YDEGEE. This CDR3 is CASSLAGTLGTRSYEQYF. The DNA of the CDR3 is TGTGCCAGCAGCTTGGCCGGAACATTAGGGACAAGATCCTACGAGCAGTACTTC. Supplemented by reference TRBV5-8 and TRBJ2-7, the full variable domain reads EAGVTQSPTHLIKTRGQQATLRCSPISGHTSVYWYQQALGLGLQFLLWYDEGEERNRGNFPPRFSGRQFPNYSSELNVNALELEDSALYLCASSLAGTLGTRSYEQYFGPGTRLTVT.

The V and J genes are TRBV7-2 and TRBJ1-3; the D is unclear. V was clipped by 7 bases and J by 0 bases, with 10 bases between them. This CDR3 comprises 14 residues. The germline V gene encodes CDR1 SGHTA and CDR2 FQGNSA. CDR3 protein: CASIPFSSGNTIYF. DNA for the CDR3: TGTGCCAGCATCCCCTTTAGCTCTGGAAACACCATATATTTT.

The chain uses TRBV7-2 and TRBJ2-1; 8 positions agree with TRBD2. The CDR3 spans 15 residues. Trimming cost V 2 bases and J 7 bases; bases outside gene matches: 7. Germline assignment: CDR1 SGHTA and CDR2 FQGNSA. The CDR3 loop reads CASSLRPGLVNEQFF. For the CDR3, the DNA is TGTGCCAGCAGCTTACGCCCGGGACTAGTGAATGAGCAGTTCTTC.

This chain links TRBV10-3 with TRBJ1-6; the D is unclear. Germline lookup yields CDR1 ENHRY and CDR2 SYGVKD. The CDR3 spans 13 residues. V lost 8 bases and J 6 bases, leaving 11 bases between the germline ends. CDR3 DNA sequence: TGTGCCATCGGGAGGGAAGCTAATTCACCCCTCCACTTT. Translation gives CAIGREANSPLHF.

This sequence joins TRBV7-8 and TRBJ1-3, with 7 bases matching TRBD1. The V and J ends lost 8 bases and 0 bases, in that order; junction bases with no gene match: 13. The germline CDR1 and CDR2 sequences are SGHVS and FQNEAQ. This CDR3 region has 17 residues. The CDR3 coding sequence is TGTGCCAGCTCAGGGGGGCAGGGGTCGGACTCTGGAAACACCATATATTTT. It is translated as CASSGGQGSDSGNTIYF.

The chain carries TRBV6-1 and TRBJ2-2; no clear D gene. The CDR3 has 13 residues. V was cut by 5 bases and J by 7 bases, with 11 bases left in between. Germline V gene sequence: CDR1 MNHNS, CDR2 SASEGT. The CDR3 coding sequence is TGTGCCAGCAGTTATGGTTCAGGCGGGGAGCTGTTTTTT. The encoded protein is CASSYGSGGELFF.

The V and J genes are TRBV27 and TRBJ1-6; TRBD1 matches 9 bases. The CDR3 totals 16 residues. V trimming: 5 bases; J trimming: 4 bases; junction bases outside the gene matches: 6. Germline CDR1 is MNHEY and CDR2 is SMNVEV (reference sequence). CDR3 region: CASSQQGAIYNSPLHF. CDR3 coding DNA: TGTGCCAGCAGTCAACAGGGGGCAATTTATAATTCACCCCTCCACTTT.

This clone is a singleton in its sample. The rearrangement uses TRBV2 and TRBJ1-3; D is unresolved. Germline values: CDR1 SNHLY, CDR2 FYNNEI. The CDR3 is made up of 18 amino acids. The ends were cut back, 8 bases at V and 0 bases at J, with 23 bases in the middle. The CDR3 spells CASRGGWAASSSGNTIYF. CDR3 coding DNA: TGTGCCAGCCGTGGCGGGTGGGCGGCCTCTTCCTCTGGAAACACCATATATTTT. Full variable domain (rest looked up from reference TRBV2 and TRBJ1-3): EPEVTQTPSHQVTQMGQEVILRCVPISNHLYFYWYRQILGQKVEFLVSFYNNEISEKSEIFDDQFSVERPDGSNFTLKIRSTKLEDSAMYFCASRGGWAASSSGNTIYFGEGSWLTVV.

CDR3 sequence: CASYGQLNEKLFF. CDR3 DNA sequence: TGTGCCAGCTATGGACAGCTTAATGAAAAACTGTTTTTT. This rearrangement joins TRBV2 to TRBJ1-4; weak D call: TRBD1 (6 bases). Trimming took 8 bases from V and 4 from J, leaving 11 bases between them. This CDR3 has 13 amino acids. CDR1 is SNHLY and CDR2 is FYNNEI in the germline V gene.

V is TRBV2 and J is TRBJ2-7; D unresolved. Per the germline V gene, CDR1 is SNHLY and CDR2 is FYNNEI. Trimming left V 5 bases short and J 2 bases short, with 10 bases between. The CDR3 is 13 amino acids. CDR3 nucleotide sequence: TGTGCCAGCAGTTTCTGGCAGACCTACGAGCAGTACTTC. Its translation is CASSFWQTYEQYF.

The chain combines TRBV25-1 with TRBJ2-5, with 9 nucleotides matching TRBD2. Germline V lookup: CDR1 MGHDK, CDR2 SYGVNS. Trimming took 5 bases from V and 4 from J; bases not matched to a gene: 5. There are 14 residues in the CDR3. CDR3 protein: CASSFSGGTETQYF. The CDR3 bases are TGTGCCAGCAGTTTCAGCGGGGGGACAGAGACCCAGTACTTC.

V usage is TRBV7-8 and J usage is TRBJ2-7; 7 nucleotides line up with TRBD1. V trimming: 0 bases; J trimming: 3 bases; junction bases outside the gene matches: 2. CDR3 length: 14 amino acids. Germline CDR1 SGHVS, CDR2 FQNEAQ. The CDR3 DNA reads TGTGCCAGCAGCTTAGCAGGGGGCCACTACGAGCAGTACTTC. Residues: CASSLAGGHYEQYF.